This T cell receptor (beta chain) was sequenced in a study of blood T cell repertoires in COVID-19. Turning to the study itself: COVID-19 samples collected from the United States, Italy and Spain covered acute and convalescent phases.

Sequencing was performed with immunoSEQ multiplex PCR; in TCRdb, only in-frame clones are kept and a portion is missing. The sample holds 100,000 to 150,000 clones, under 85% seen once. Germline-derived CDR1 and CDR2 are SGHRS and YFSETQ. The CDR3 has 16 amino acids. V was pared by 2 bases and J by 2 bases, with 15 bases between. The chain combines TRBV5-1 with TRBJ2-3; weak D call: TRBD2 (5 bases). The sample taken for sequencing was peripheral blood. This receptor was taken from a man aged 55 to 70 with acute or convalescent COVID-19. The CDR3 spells CASSFLEAILTDTQYF. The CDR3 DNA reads TGCGCCAGCAGCTTCCTGGAGGCAATACTCACAGATACGCAGTATTTT.